Shown below are 4 T cell receptor beta chains from a single sample sequenced in a study of blood T cell repertoires in COVID-19. TCRdb's copy holds only in-frame clones and misses some; the assay was immunoSEQ multiplex PCR. The sample lists 150,000 to 200,000 clones; just over 85% were seen once. The sample consisted of peripheral blood. These receptors all stem from a man between 60 and 75 years old with acute or convalescent COVID-19.

Note on this clone: One junction end disagrees with the germline gene, perhaps due to a read error. This sequence joins TRBV7-2 and TRBJ2-1, with D possibly being TRBD1 (6 bases). The germline gives CDR1 SGHTA, CDR2 FQGNSA. The CDR3 runs 15 residues. The CDR3 coding sequence is TGTGTCAGCAGCTTAGGGACACTCCTAAAGGATGAGCAGTTCTTC. Its protein product is CVSSLGTLLKDEQFF.

The chain couples TRBV19 to TRBJ2-3; 14 bases are a match to TRBD2. CDR1 is LNHDA, CDR2 SQIVND, per germline (reference sequence). The CDR3 length is 18 residues. After removal of 9 bases from V and 3 bases from J, the junction contained 14 bases not matched to a gene. CDR3 residues: CASYPGTSGRVRTDTQYF. CDR3 DNA: TGTGCCAGCTACCCCGGGACTAGCGGGAGAGTCCGGACAGATACGCAGTATTTT.

The rearrangement uses TRBV11-2 and TRBJ2-2, with 7 bases matching TRBD2. Trimming removed 3 bases from V and 6 bases from J; junction bases left unmatched: 4. Germline assignment: CDR1 SGHAT and CDR2 FQNNGV. This CDR3 has 14 residues. CDR3 sequence (DNA): TGTGCCAGCAGCTTCACTAGCGTCTCCGGGGAGCTGTTTTTT. Translation: CASSFTSVSGELFF. The variable domain in full, with the rest retrieved from reference TRBV11-2 and TRBJ2-2, is EAGVAQSPRYKIIEKRQSVAFWCNPISGHATLYWYQQILGQGPKLLIQFQNNGVVDDSQLPKDRFSAERLKGVDSTLKIQPAKLEDSAVYLCASSFTSVSGELFFGEGSRLTVL.

The chain is built from TRBV28 and TRBJ1-4, with TRBD1 matching 12 bases. This CDR3 has 16 residues. The trim removed 8 bases at V and 10 bases at J, leaving 14 bases unmatched. The germline gives CDR1 MDHEN, CDR2 SYDVKM. In DNA, the CDR3 is TGTGCCAGCCGATCCCCCTTGGGACAGGGGGCGGGAAAACTGTTTTTT. Translating it yields CASRSPLGQGAGKLFF.